The TCR beta chain described here comes from a study of T cell responses to AZD1222 COVID-19 vaccine. About the research overall: Pooled samples include second doses given at about 4 or 12 weeks.

Sequenced by immunoSEQ multiplex PCR; TCRdb stores in-frame clones only, minus some. The profile shows roughly 97,000 clones, 93% of them singletons. Germline CDR1 MNHEY, CDR2 SVGAGI. The CDR3 consists of 14 residues. Trimming removed 6 bases at V and 0 bases at J, with 12 bases between. This clone was seen just once. Its antigen is not identified. Study results and limitations: The donor group comprised mostly white British people and more females; the analysis possibly underestimated clonal diversity. Variant regions that are unmutated are reportedly the target of nearly half of spike-specific TCRs.

This sample comprised peripheral blood, obtained on day 0 of AZD1222 vaccination. This receptor was obtained from an adult in good health. V gene TRBV6-5 combines with J gene TRBJ2-7, with D possibly being TRBD1 or TRBD2 (5 bases each). In DNA form, the CDR3 reads TGTGCCAGCAGCGGGACGAGCCTCTCCTACGAGCAGTACTTC. Translation gives CASSGTSLSYEQYF.